These 25 T cell receptor beta chains were all obtained from the same sample, sequenced in a study of blood T cell repertoires in COVID-19. Assay used: immunoSEQ multiplex PCR; TCRdb lists only in-frame clones, some missing. Of roughly 320,000 clones listed, approximately 90% are singletons. The material sequenced was PBMCs or T cells enriched from blood (not recorded which). The origin of the receptors is a woman in her twenties or thirties who had been exposed to COVID-19.

CDR3: CASSFYPNTEAFF. CDR3 DNA: TGTGCCAGCAGTTTCTACCCGAACACTGAAGCTTTCTTT. This chain links TRBV12-3 or TRBV12-4 with TRBJ1-1; D remains unclear. There are 13 residues in the CDR3. With 3 bases removed from V and 1 base from J, the gap between germline ends came to 6 bases.

The chain links TRBV4-3 to TRBJ2-1; 7 bases match TRBD1. CDR1 is LGHNA, CDR2 YSLEER, per germline. The J segment lost 4 bases and the V segment lost 4 bases, leaving 4 bases of the junction unmatched. There are 14 residues in the CDR3. The DNA for the CDR3 is TGCGCCAGCAGCCGGGACAGTTTTTACAATGAGCAGTTCTTC. Protein sequence: CASSRDSFYNEQFF.

This sequence joins TRBV11-2 and TRBJ1-6; TRBD1 agrees at 7 bases. This CDR3 has 13 amino acids. V was pared by 4 bases and J by 8 bases, with 2 bases of the junction left unmatched. Germline V gives CDR1 SGHAT, CDR2 FQNNGV. Here the CDR3 reads CASSSDRDSPLHF. The CDR3 DNA sequence: TGTGCCAGCAGCTCAGACAGGGATTCACCCCTCCACTTT.

This chain links TRBV19 with TRBJ1-3, with unresolved D. V lost 5 bases and J lost 2, with 13 bases in between. CDR3 size: 15 residues. Germline CDR1 LNHDA, CDR2 SQIVND (reference sequence). The CDR3 DNA sequence: TGTGCCAGTAGTTTACCCTTCGGTGCTGGAAACACCATATATTTT. Its translation is CASSLPFGAGNTIYF. Based on the CDR3 plus reference TRBV19 and TRBJ1-3, the full variable domain is DGGITQSPKYLFRKEGQNVTLSCEQNLNHDAMYWYRQDPGQGLRLIYYSQIVNDFQKGDIAEGYSVSREKKESFPLTVTSAQKNPTAFYLCASSLPFGAGNTIYFGEGSWLTVV.

The gene calls are TRBV9 and TRBJ1-2; 9 bases line up with TRBD1. CDR1 SGDLS and CDR2 YYNGEE come from the germline V gene. V dropped 2 bases and J dropped 3; count of bases not matched to a gene: 11. This CDR3 region has 17 residues. The CDR3 sequence is CASSVGQGRLIDYGYTF. DNA for the CDR3: TGTGCCAGCAGCGTGGGACAGGGAAGACTTATTGACTATGGCTACACCTTC.

This rearrangement joins TRBV6-5 to TRBJ2-7; 9 nucleotides align to TRBD1. The CDR3 sequence is 15 residues long. Per the germline V gene, CDR1 is MNHEY and CDR2 is SVGAGI. The junction had 3 bases not matched to a gene; V was cut back by 1 base and J by 2 bases. The CDR3 sequence: CASSYYRGLTYEQYF. CDR3 bases: TGTGCCAGCAGTTACTACAGGGGGCTCACCTACGAGCAGTACTTC.

The rearrangement uses TRBV4-1 and TRBJ2-1, with 13 bases identical to TRBD2. J was trimmed by 9 bases and V by 4 bases; bases with no gene match: 9. The CDR3 is made up of 16 amino acids. Germline V gene lookup returns CDR1 MGHRA and CDR2 YSYEKL. CDR3 in DNA: TGCGCCAGCAGCCGCGGACTAGCGGGGGCCAAGGGTGAGCAGTTCTTC. Its translation is CASSRGLAGAKGEQFF.

This clone was seen only once. The rearrangement links TRBV5-1 to TRBJ1-6; perhaps TRBD1 as D (5 bases). CDR1 is SGHRS, CDR2 YFSETQ, per germline. The CDR3 contains 14 residues. V shed 2 bases and J shed 5 bases, with 8 bases lying between them. The CDR3 sequence is CASSFLTDNSPLHF. CDR3 sequence (DNA): TGCGCCAGCAGCTTCTTGACAGATAATTCACCCCTCCACTTT.

The V and J genes are TRBV29-1 and TRBJ2-7; TRBD1 is a possible D gene (5 bases). There are 13 residues in the CDR3. Germline V gene sequence: CDR1 SQVTM, CDR2 ANQGSEA. The V and J ends lost 4 bases and 2 bases respectively, with 12 bases between them. This chain's CDR3 is CSVGGRVTYEQYF. CDR3 coding DNA: TGCAGCGTTGGAGGCAGGGTCACCTACGAGCAGTACTTC.

V is TRBV9 and J is TRBJ1-1; maybe TRBD1 (5 bases). CDR1 and CDR2 (germline): SGDLS, YYNGEE. The V and J ends lost 4 bases and 1 base respectively, with 8 bases between them. The CDR3 consists of 13 residues. The CDR3 DNA reads as TGTGCCAGCAGCTGGGGCCGGAACACTGAAGCTTTCTTT. The encoded protein is CASSWGRNTEAFF.

This chain uses TRBV18 with TRBJ2-3; the D is unclear. This CDR3 has 16 residues. Trimming took 2 bases from V and 0 from J, leaving 12 bases between them. Germline V gene sequence: CDR1 KGHSH, CDR2 LQKENI. The CDR3 nucleotides read TGTGCCAGCTCACCAGTCGGTTTTTCTAGCACAGATACGCAGTATTTT. Its protein is CASSPVGFSSTDTQYF.

This chain connects TRBV9 to TRBJ1-2, with D possibly matching TRBD1 (5 bases). The germline gives CDR1 SGDLS, CDR2 YYNGEE. V was shortened by 1 base and J by 4 bases, with 14 bases between the two germline ends. CDR3 length: 15 amino acids. The CDR3 DNA is TGTGCCAGCAGCGTAAGGACAACCGCCCCCTATGGCTACACCTTC. This translates into CASSVRTTAPYGYTF.

This clone was counted a single time. The genes are TRBV5-4 and TRBJ1-6; D gene unclear. V was trimmed by 2 bases and J by 7 bases, leaving 10 bases between them. The CDR3 consists of 14 residues. CDR1 is SGHNT and CDR2 is YYREEE in the germline V gene (reference sequence). The CDR3 loop is CASSFRGGNSPLHF. Written as DNA, the CDR3 is TGTGCCAGCAGCTTTCGGGGAGGGAATTCACCCCTCCACTTT.

CDR3 sequence reads: CASSPTQSSGNTIYF. CDR3 DNA: TGTGCCAGCTCCCCCACACAGAGCTCTGGAAACACCATATATTTT. The V call is TRBV18, the J call TRBJ1-3, with no clear D. Germline assignment: CDR1 KGHSH and CDR2 LQKENI. V was pared by 6 bases and J by 0 bases, with 12 bases between. The CDR3 runs to 15 residues.

The chain employs TRBV3-1 (or the pseudogene TRBV3-2) and TRBJ2-5; no clear D. CDR1 and CDR2 from the germline V gene are LGHDT and YNNKEL (reference sequence). V was trimmed by 1 base and J by 0 bases, leaving 9 bases between them. The CDR3 contains 15 residues. The CDR3 region is CASSQAPNYQETQYF. The CDR3 bases are TGTGCCAGCAGCCAAGCCCCGAACTACCAAGAGACCCAGTACTTC.

V usage is TRBV5-1 and J usage is TRBJ1-2; no clear D. V was shortened by 0 bases and J by 1 base, with 7 bases between the two germline ends. Germline CDR1 and CDR2: SGHRS and YFSETQ. The CDR3 spans 14 residues. The CDR3 bases are TGCGCCAGCAGCTTGGTTGGGAGTAACTATGGCTACACCTTC. This translates into CASSLVGSNYGYTF.

This sequence joins TRBV10-3 and TRBJ2-3; 10 nucleotides match TRBD1. The CDR3 loop spans 17 amino acids. J gave up 1 base and V 2 bases, and 6 bases lay outside the gene matches. Germline loops: CDR1 ENHRY, CDR2 SYGVKD. The CDR3 DNA reads TGTGCCATCAGTGAGACAGCCGGGACAGGGGGCACAGATACGCAGTATTTT. Its translation is CAISETAGTGGTDTQYF.

This chain uses TRBV5-1 with TRBJ1-2; unclear D gene. V lost 1 base and J lost 2, with 9 bases in between. The CDR3 spans 14 residues. Germline loops: CDR1 SGHRS, CDR2 YFSETQ. CDR3 DNA sequence: TGCGCCAGCAGCTTGTCCCAGTCAAACTATGGCTACACCTTC. This encodes CASSLSQSNYGYTF. Combining the CDR3 with reference TRBV5-1 and TRBJ1-2 gives the whole variable domain KAGVTQTPRYLIKTRGQQVTLSCSPISGHRSVSWYQQTPGQGLQFLFEYFSETQRNKGNFPGRFSGRQFSNSRSEMNVSTLELGDSALYLCASSLSQSNYGYTFGSGTRLTVV.

The V gene is TRBV7-3, the J gene TRBJ1-2; no reliable D call. Germline loops: CDR1 SGHTA, CDR2 FQGTGA. V was pared by 2 bases and J by 0 bases, with 10 bases between. The CDR3 sequence is 15 residues long. The CDR3 DNA follows: TGTGCCAGCAGCTTAGATCGTGGCCCTAACTATGGCTACACCTTC. The encoded protein is CASSLDRGPNYGYTF.

The J gene is TRBJ2-1, the V gene TRBV6-2 or TRBV6-3; 11 nucleotides agree with TRBD2. Germline-derived CDR1 and CDR2 are MNHEY and SVGEGT. The junction had 13 bases not matched to a gene; V was cut back by 5 bases and J by 10 bases. The CDR3 sequence is 16 residues long. Here the CDR3 DNA reads TGTGCCAGCAGTCACCGGGGACTAGCGGCGCCACTAGAGCAGTTCTTC. It is translated as CASSHRGLAAPLEQFF.

The chain couples TRBV24-1 to TRBJ2-5, with 9 bases that match TRBD1. Germline CDR1 KGHDR, CDR2 SFDVKD. This CDR3 spans 14 amino acids. The junction had 1 base not matched to a gene; V was cut back by 3 bases and J by 3 bases. The CDR3 loop is CATSDRTGEETQYF. CDR3 coding DNA: TGTGCCACCAGTGATAGGACAGGGGAAGAGACCCAGTACTTC.

The chain couples TRBV20-1 to TRBJ2-5, with TRBD2 identical over 12 bases. The CDR3 extends over 16 amino acids. The germline gives CDR1 DFQATT, CDR2 SNEGSKA (reference sequence). J lost 0 bases, V lost 3 bases, and 5 bases had no gene match. CDR3 in DNA: TGCAGTGCTAGTCCACTAGCGGGGGGTAACCAAGAGACCCAGTACTTC. The encoded protein is CSASPLAGGNQETQYF.

The chain joins TRBV3-1 (or the pseudogene TRBV3-2) to TRBJ1-1; 11 bases are a match to TRBD1. J gave up 0 bases and V 1 base, and 4 bases lay outside the gene matches. Germline-derived CDR1 and CDR2 are LGHDT and YNNKEL (reference sequence). This CDR3 is 17 amino acids long. The CDR3 sequence: CASSQGTGGYMNTEAFF. DNA for the CDR3: TGTGCCAGCAGCCAAGGGACAGGGGGCTACATGAACACTGAAGCTTTCTTT.

This chain joins TRBV15 and TRBJ1-5; no firm D call. The CDR3 totals 16 residues. Trimming left V 2 bases short and J 2 bases short, with 13 bases between. CDR1 is LNHNV and CDR2 is YYDKDF in the germline V gene (reference sequence). The CDR3 DNA reads as TGTGCCACCAGCAGACTGGACGGGCGGGGCAATCAGCCCCAGCATTTT. Translating gives CATSRLDGRGNQPQHF.

This chain connects TRBV7-9 to TRBJ2-7; the D is unclear. Per germline, CDR1 SEHNR and CDR2 FQNEAQ (reference sequence). Trimming pared 4 bases from V and 2 bases from J, leaving 12 bases between. CDR3 size: 14 residues. CDR3 nucleotides: TGTGCCAGCAGCTCCCCAACAGCTCCCTACGAGCAGTACTTC. Protein product: CASSSPTAPYEQYF.